This T cell receptor (beta chain) originates from a study of blood T cell repertoires in COVID-19. Using immunoSEQ multiplex PCR, the repertoire was profiled, and TCRdb retains in-frame clones only, with some absent. Of about 270,000 clones listed, approximately 92% are singletons. The V and J ends lost 5 bases and 2 bases respectively, with 6 bases between them. Germline CDR1 is SGHVS and CDR2 is FNYEAQ. CDR3 size: 12 residues. The material sequenced was PBMCs or T cells enriched from blood (not recorded which). The sequence came from a woman younger than 30 who had recovered from COVID-19. This chain joins TRBV7-6 and TRBJ2-5; D is uncertain. Here the CDR3 reads CASSAPQETQYF. DNA for the CDR3: TGTGCCAGCAGCGCGCCTCAAGAGACCCAGTACTTC.